What follows are 29 T cell receptor beta chains derived from one specimen sequenced in a study of blood T cell repertoires in COVID-19. TCRdb's copy holds only in-frame clones and misses some; the assay was immunoSEQ multiplex PCR. This sample has about 42,000 clones; about 86% occur once, and the top ten carry nearly 45%. The sample consisted of peripheral blood. The receptors stem from a human donor in a cohort sampled during active COVID-19.

The chain links TRBV5-1 to TRBJ1-2; D is perhaps TRBD1 (5 bases). The CDR3 runs to 13 residues. Germline assignment: CDR1 SGHRS and CDR2 YFSETQ. V lost 0 bases and J 8 bases, leaving 11 bases between the germline ends. The CDR3 loop is CASSLAPGKGYTF. Here the CDR3 DNA reads TGCGCCAGCAGCTTGGCGCCAGGGAAGGGCTACACCTTC. Based on the CDR3 plus reference TRBV5-1 and TRBJ1-2, the full variable domain is KAGVTQTPRYLIKTRGQQVTLSCSPISGHRSVSWYQQTPGQGLQFLFEYFSETQRNKGNFPGRFSGRQFSNSRSEMNVSTLELGDSALYLCASSLAPGKGYTFGSGTRLTVV.

As DNA, the CDR3 is TGTGCCTGGAGTCTAGACAGGGATGGCTACACCTTC. It codes for CAWSLDRDGYTF. The chain is built from TRBV30 and TRBJ1-2; 7 positions match TRBD1. Losses at the gene ends were 2 bases for V and 6 bases for J; bases not matched to a gene: 3. CDR1 and CDR2 from the germline V gene are GTSNPN and SVGIG (reference sequence). The CDR3 is made up of 12 amino acids.

The gene calls are TRBV5-1 and TRBJ2-7; 7 bases align to TRBD2. The CDR3 is 16 residues long. J lost 1 base, V lost 0 bases, and 7 bases had no gene match. CDR1 is SGHRS, CDR2 YFSETQ, per germline. The DNA of the CDR3 is TGCGCCAGCAGCTTGGATTCAGGACTAGGGTCCTACGAGCAGTACTTC. The encoded protein is CASSLDSGLGSYEQYF.

The chain couples TRBV5-1 to TRBJ1-6; D not resolved. Per germline, CDR1 SGHRS and CDR2 YFSETQ. The CDR3 runs 13 residues. The V end was cut by 5 bases, the J end by 5 bases, with 8 bases between. The CDR3 DNA follows: TGCGCCAGCAGTCCCGCGGATAATTCACCCCTCCACTTT. It codes for CASSPADNSPLHF.

J is TRBJ2-5 and V is TRBV7-7, with TRBD2 matching 11 bases. Germline V gives CDR1 SSHAT, CDR2 FNYEAQ (reference sequence). The CDR3 spans 18 residues. The V gene end was trimmed by 1 base and the J gene end by 0 bases; junction bases not matched to a gene: 7. This CDR3 reads CASSLGLAGGTYQETQYF. The CDR3 coding sequence is TGTGCCAGCAGCTTAGGGCTAGCGGGGGGCACCTACCAAGAGACCCAGTACTTC. The whole variable domain, remainder taken from reference TRBV7-7 and TRBJ2-5, is GAGVSQSPRYKVTKRGQDVTLRCDPISSHATLYWYQQALGQGPEFLTYFNYEAQPDKSGLPSDRFSAERPEGSISTLTIQRTEQRDSAMYRCASSLGLAGGTYQETQYFGPGTRLLVL.

The chain employs TRBV11-2 and TRBJ1-2; D gene uncertain. This CDR3 contains 14 residues. With 0 bases removed from V and 3 bases from J, the gap between germline ends came to 8 bases. Germline CDR1 reads SGHAT; CDR2 reads FQNNGV. The CDR3 reads CASSLDSQDYGYTF. The CDR3 region has the DNA TGTGCCAGCAGCTTAGATAGTCAGGACTATGGCTACACCTTC.

This CDR3 reads CASSYPSGLNTEAFF. CDR3 coding DNA: TGTGCCAGCAGTTACCCGAGTGGGCTGAACACTGAAGCTTTCTTT. V usage is TRBV6-2 or TRBV6-3 and J usage is TRBJ1-1; D call uncertain. The CDR3 contains 15 residues. Germline-derived CDR1 and CDR2 are MNHEY and SVGEGT. The V end was cut by 2 bases, the J end by 0 bases, with 10 bases between.

This clone was detected only once. This rearrangement joins TRBV7-9 to TRBJ1-4; 7 bases fit TRBD1. The CDR3 has 13 residues. The V segment lost 6 bases and the J segment 8 bases; nucleotides outside the gene matches: 6. CDR1 and CDR2 (germline): SEHNR, FQNEAQ (reference sequence). CDR3 DNA: TGTGCCAGCAGACGGGACAGATGGGAAAAACTGTTTTTT. Its translation: CASRRDRWEKLFF. Full variable domain (remainder filled in from reference TRBV7-9 and TRBJ1-4): DTGVSQNPRHKITKRGQNVTFRCDPISEHNRLYWYRQTLGQGPEFLTYFQNEAQLEKSRLLSDRFSAERPKGSFSTLEIQRTEQGDSAMYLCASRRDRWEKLFFGSGTQLSVL.

This chain links TRBV5-1 with TRBJ2-3; D remains unclear. The CDR3 has 15 residues. CDR1 SGHRS and CDR2 YFSETQ come from the germline V gene. The V end was cut by 4 bases, the J end by 0 bases, with 12 bases between. The CDR3 here is CASSLAQYSTDTQYF. The CDR3 bases are TGCGCCAGCAGCCTGGCACAATATAGCACAGATACGCAGTATTTT.

The V call is TRBV5-1, the J call TRBJ1-2, with TRBD1 identical over 8 bases. Germline CDR1 reads SGHRS; CDR2 reads YFSETQ. V lost 0 bases and J lost 0; bases outside the gene matches: 1. The CDR3 is made up of 15 amino acids. CDR3 protein: CASSLGTGTNYGYTF. In nucleotides, the CDR3 is TGCGCCAGCAGCTTGGGGACAGGGACTAACTATGGCTACACCTTC.

This clone was picked up one time. The chain uses TRBV19 and TRBJ2-3; unclear D gene. V was pared by 5 bases and J by 4 bases, with 7 bases between. CDR1 and CDR2 from the germline V gene are LNHDA and SQIVND (reference sequence). The CDR3 is 12 residues long. The CDR3 loop reads CASSDTPDTQYF. The CDR3 bases are TGTGCCAGTAGTGACACCCCAGATACGCAGTATTTT.

The chain joins TRBV6-5 to TRBJ2-5, with TRBD2 matching 8 bases. Trimming cost V 8 bases and J 5 bases; bases outside gene matches: 7. The CDR3 consists of 13 residues. CDR1 is MNHEY and CDR2 is SVGAGI in the germline V gene. The CDR3 loop is CASFVGRGETQYF. Here the CDR3 DNA reads TGTGCCAGCTTCGTCGGGAGGGGGGAGACCCAGTACTTC.

The chain recombines TRBV13 with TRBJ2-7; D unclear. Germline V gene sequence: CDR1 PRHDT, CDR2 FYEKMQ (reference sequence). V was shortened by 1 base and J by 5 bases, with 3 bases between the two germline ends. The CDR3 loop spans 11 amino acids. CDR3 sequence: CASSLAHEQYF. The CDR3 DNA reads as TGTGCCAGCAGCTTAGCTCACGAGCAGTACTTC.

The chain couples TRBV7-6 to TRBJ1-4; D uncertain. The CDR3 has 16 amino acids. V dropped 2 bases and J dropped 5 bases, with 15 bases sitting between them. Germline V gene sequence: CDR1 SGHVS, CDR2 FNYEAQ. CDR3 in amino acids: CASSLSRPQPNEKLFF. CDR3 DNA: TGTGCCAGCAGCTTAAGTCGCCCACAACCGAATGAAAAACTGTTTTTT.

The chain uses TRBV9 and TRBJ2-1, with 9 nucleotides matching TRBD1. CDR1 is SGDLS and CDR2 is YYNGEE in the germline V gene. V shed 7 bases, J shed 4 bases, and the junction held 3 bases outside the gene matches. CDR3 size: 13 residues. The CDR3 bases are TGTGCCAGCGGGGGACAGGGTTACAATGAGCAGTTCTTC. It yields the protein CASGGQGYNEQFF.

The chain links TRBV6-6 to TRBJ1-1, with TRBD1 identical over 7 bases. The CDR3 has 15 residues. The germline V gene has CDR1 MNHNY and CDR2 SVGAGI (reference sequence). The V segment lost 6 bases and the J segment 2 bases; nucleotides outside the gene matches: 9. CDR3 DNA: TGTGCCAGCAGACCGACAGGGATAGGAAACACTGAAGCTTTCTTT. Translating it yields CASRPTGIGNTEAFF.

This chain uses TRBV19 with TRBJ2-7; D not certain. This CDR3 is built from 15 residues. The germline V gene has CDR1 LNHDA and CDR2 SQIVND (reference sequence). V was pared by 3 bases and J by 2 bases, with 14 bases between. The CDR3 sequence: CASSIGLSGAYEQYF. CDR3 bases: TGTGCCAGTAGTATCGGTCTCTCAGGCGCCTACGAGCAGTACTTC.

The V and J genes are TRBV7-9 and TRBJ2-5, with 12 bases identical to TRBD2. Germline loops: CDR1 SEHNR, CDR2 FQNEAQ (reference sequence). This CDR3 has 19 amino acids. Trimming took 1 base from V and 4 from J; bases not matched to a gene: 13. The CDR3 nucleotides are TGTGCCAGCAGCTTAGGATCTAGCGGGGGGGCCCGAAGCCGAGAGACCCAGTACTTC. Protein sequence: CASSLGSSGGARSRETQYF. Combining the CDR3 with reference TRBV7-9 and TRBJ2-5 gives the whole variable domain DTGVSQNPRHKITKRGQNVTFRCDPISEHNRLYWYRQTLGQGPEFLTYFQNEAQLEKSRLLSDRFSAERPKGSFSTLEIQRTEQGDSAMYLCASSLGSSGGARSRETQYFGPGTRLLVL.

The chain has TRBV6-5 and TRBJ1-1; D remains ambiguous. The CDR3 sequence is 14 residues long. Germline V lookup: CDR1 MNHEY, CDR2 SVGAGI. V lost 6 bases and J 7 bases, leaving 18 bases between the germline ends. This CDR3 reads CASSATWRFYEAFF. The CDR3 nucleotides are TGTGCCAGCAGCGCCACGTGGAGATTTTATGAAGCTTTCTTT.

This rearrangement joins TRBV11-2 to TRBJ2-3; TRBD1 is a possible D gene (6 bases). The CDR3 is 16 residues long. Germline lookup yields CDR1 SGHAT and CDR2 FQNNGV. Trimming took off 5 bases at V and 0 bases at J, with 15 bases between the two ends. The CDR3 bases are TGTGCCAGCAGCACCTCCGGACAGTCTAGCACAGATACGCAGTATTTT. Translation: CASSTSGQSSTDTQYF.

This clone came up a few times. The V gene is TRBV30, the J gene TRBJ1-2; 7 bases line up with TRBD1. V lost 1 base to trimming and J lost 7 bases; unmatched junction nucleotides: 3. CDR1 GTSNPN and CDR2 SVGIG come from the germline V gene (reference sequence). This CDR3 comprises 12 residues. CDR3 nucleotides: TGTGCCTGGAGTGGAGGGGGCCCTGGCTACACCTTC. Translating gives CAWSGGGPGYTF.

The rearrangement links TRBV28 to TRBJ2-4; 7 nucleotides match TRBD1. Germline V gene data show CDR1 as MDHEN and CDR2 as SYDVKM. The length of the CDR3 is 12 residues. J was trimmed by 4 bases and V by 10 bases; bases with no gene match: 4. The CDR3 DNA is TGTGCCATACAGGACAGGAAAAACATTCAGTACTTC. Residues: CAIQDRKNIQYF. The full variable domain, with the rest looked up from reference TRBV28 and TRBJ2-4, is DVKVTQSSRYLVKRTGEKVFLECVQDMDHENMFWYRQDPGLGLRLIYFSYDVKMKEKGDIPEGYSVSREKKERFSLILESASTNQTSMYLCAIQDRKNIQYFGAGTRLSVL.

The J gene is TRBJ1-2, the V gene TRBV19; 9 positions agree with TRBD1. Germline assignment: CDR1 LNHDA and CDR2 SQIVND (reference sequence). This CDR3 region has 17 residues. The V and J ends lost 9 bases and 6 bases, in that order; junction bases with no gene match: 20. CDR3 sequence (DNA): TGTGCCAGCAGCCCCATCATATCGGGACAGGGAGGGGATGGCTACACCTTC. This gives the protein CASSPIISGQGGDGYTF. Filled out from reference TRBV19 and TRBJ1-2, the complete variable domain reads DGGITQSPKYLFRKEGQNVTLSCEQNLNHDAMYWYRQDPGQGLRLIYYSQIVNDFQKGDIAEGYSVSREKKESFPLTVTSAQKNPTAFYLCASSPIISGQGGDGYTFGSGTRLTVV.

The chain links TRBV6-2 or TRBV6-3 to TRBJ2-7, with 11 bases fitting TRBD1. The CDR3 is 15 residues long. The junction had 6 bases not matched to a gene; V was cut back by 6 bases and J by 2 bases. Germline lookup yields CDR1 MNHEY and CDR2 SVGEGT. The CDR3 DNA reads TGTGCCAGCAGCCGGTTGGGACAGGGGGCCTACGAGCAGTACTTC. Encoded protein: CASSRLGQGAYEQYF.

This chain connects TRBV5-6 to TRBJ1-5, with no clear D. The germline CDR1 and CDR2 sequences are SGHDT and YYEEEE. The CDR3 is 13 amino acids. V was trimmed by 0 bases and J by 7 bases, leaving 8 bases between them. The CDR3: CASSLVRGQPQHF. Written as DNA, the CDR3 is TGTGCCAGCAGCTTGGTCCGAGGGCAGCCCCAGCATTTT. Together with reference TRBV5-6 and TRBJ1-5, the CDR3 gives the full variable domain: DAGVTQSPTHLIKTRGQQVTLRCSPKSGHDTVSWYQQALGQGPQFIFQYYEEEERQRGNFPDRFSGHQFPNYSSELNVNALLLGDSALYLCASSLVRGQPQHFGDGTRLSIL.

The V call is TRBV19, the J call TRBJ2-3, with 13 positions matching TRBD2. With 7 bases clipped from V and 4 bases from J, the junction kept 14 bases outside the gene matches. Germline lookup yields CDR1 LNHDA and CDR2 SQIVND (reference sequence). There are 18 residues in the CDR3. As DNA, the CDR3 is TGTGCCAGTAATACCCAGACGACTAGCGGGGGGATCGCAGATACGCAGTATTTT. As protein: CASNTQTTSGGIADTQYF.

The CDR3 DNA sequence: TGTGCCAGCAGCTTAGTGAGGGCTAGTGAGCAGTTCTTC. Amino acid sequence: CASSLVRASEQFF. The chain uses TRBV11-3 and TRBJ2-1; D may be TRBD2 (5 bases). The V end was cut by 1 base, the J end by 9 bases, with 10 bases between. The CDR3 is made up of 13 amino acids. From germline, CDR1 is SGHNT and CDR2 YENEEA. Full variable domain (remainder filled in from reference TRBV11-3 and TRBJ2-1): EAGVVQSPRYKIIEKKQPVAFWCNPISGHNTLYWYLQNLGQGPELLIRYENEEAVDDSQLPKDRFSAERLKGVDSTLKIQPAELGDSAVYLCASSLVRASEQFFGPGTRLTVL.

This chain uses TRBV27 with TRBJ2-1; TRBD2 is a possible D gene (6 bases). The CDR3 is 12 amino acids. The germline V and J ends were trimmed by 4 bases and 16 bases, with 17 bases remaining between them. Germline V gene lookup returns CDR1 MNHEY and CDR2 SMNVEV (reference sequence). CDR3 DNA: TGTGCCAGCAGTTCATTCGGGGGACGGGGTTTCTTC. Its translation: CASSSFGGRGFF.

This chain connects TRBV14 to TRBJ2-7; D is unresolved. Trimming shortened V by 2 bases and J by 2 bases, and 13 bases separated the two germline ends. This CDR3 region has 15 residues. Germline-derived CDR1 and CDR2 are SGHDN and FVKESK. The CDR3 loop reads CASSQLGRNPYEQYF. The CDR3 DNA reads TGTGCCAGCAGCCAACTGGGCCGGAACCCCTACGAGCAGTACTTC. Full variable domain (missing parts from reference TRBV14 and TRBJ2-7): EAGVTQFPSHSVIEKGQTVTLRCDPISGHDNLYWYRRVMGKEIKFLLHFVKESKQDESGMPNNRFLAERTGGTYSTLKVQPAELEDSGVYFCASSQLGRNPYEQYFGPGTRLTVT.